This T cell receptor (beta chain) was recorded in a study of T cell changes during pregnancy in multiple sclerosis (dated by TCRdb to the late 2010s). Background on the whole study: The study examined how the T cell repertoire changed over the course of pregnancy in women with multiple sclerosis.

The method behind the library was the immunoSEQ multiplex PCR assay. TCRdb took this table from immuneACCESS and kept in-frame rearrangements with V and J called. Such tables lack part of the clones; where checked against another copy, unresolved V genes explain under half of the gap, and the rest is unexplained. Here the sample has 60,000 to 85,000 clones; more than 85% occur a single time. 1.4% of the sample belongs to the ten largest clones. Concerning this clone itself: No antigen is known for it. Per-base quality was not reported, and no clone a single base away is much larger than it.

V and J are truncated by 7 bases and 4 bases respectively, leaving an intervening sequence of 13 bases. According to the germline V gene, CDR1 reads MNHNS and CDR2 reads SASEGT. Including cysteine and phenylalanine, the CDR3 has 13 amino acids. Only the CDR3 portion is preserved as DNA: 39 bases, with reading frame beginning at the first base. The starting material was peripheral blood, obtained in the second trimester of pregnancy. The TCR was taken from a female donor with multiple sclerosis, enrolled in a pregnancy study. The V gene is TRBV6-1 and the J gene is TRBJ1-1; the D gene is possibly TRBD1, with 6 bases matching. Here the CDR3 is given as CASTFTGRTEAFF. The bases read TGTGCCAGCACCTTTACAGGGCGCACTGAAGCTTTCTTT.